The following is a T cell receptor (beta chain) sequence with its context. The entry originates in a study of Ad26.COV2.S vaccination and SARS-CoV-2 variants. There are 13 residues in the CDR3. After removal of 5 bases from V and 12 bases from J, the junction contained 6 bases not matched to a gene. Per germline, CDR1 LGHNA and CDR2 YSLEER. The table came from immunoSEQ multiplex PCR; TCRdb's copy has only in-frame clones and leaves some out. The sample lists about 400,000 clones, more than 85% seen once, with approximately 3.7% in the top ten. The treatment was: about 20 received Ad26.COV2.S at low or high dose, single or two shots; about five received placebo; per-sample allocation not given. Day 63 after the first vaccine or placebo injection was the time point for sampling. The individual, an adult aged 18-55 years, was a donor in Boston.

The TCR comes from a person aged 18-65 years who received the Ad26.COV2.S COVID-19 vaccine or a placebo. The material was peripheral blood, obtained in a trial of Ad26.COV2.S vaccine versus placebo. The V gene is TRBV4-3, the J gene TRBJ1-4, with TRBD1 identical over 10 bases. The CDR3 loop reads CASSSRQGAELFF. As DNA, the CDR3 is TGCGCCAGCAGCAGTAGACAGGGGGCGGAACTGTTTTTT.